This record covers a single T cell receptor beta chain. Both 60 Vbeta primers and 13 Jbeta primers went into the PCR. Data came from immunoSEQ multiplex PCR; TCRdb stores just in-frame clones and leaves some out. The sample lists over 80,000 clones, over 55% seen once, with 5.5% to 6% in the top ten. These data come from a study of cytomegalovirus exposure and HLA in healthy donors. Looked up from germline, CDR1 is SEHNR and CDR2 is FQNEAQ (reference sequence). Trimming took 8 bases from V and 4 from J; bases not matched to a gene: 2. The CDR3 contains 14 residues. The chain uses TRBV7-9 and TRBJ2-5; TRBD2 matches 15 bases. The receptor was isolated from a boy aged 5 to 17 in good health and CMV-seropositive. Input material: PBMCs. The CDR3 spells CASGLAGGVETQYF. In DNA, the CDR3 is TGTGCCAGCGGACTAGCGGGAGGGGTAGAGACCCAGTACTTC.